This paragraph reports one TCR beta chain. These data originate in a study of cytomegalovirus exposure and HLA in healthy donors. The PCR employed 60 Vbeta primers together with 13 Jbeta primers. The table came from immunoSEQ multiplex PCR; TCRdb's copy has only in-frame clones and leaves some out. The profile covers about 160,000 clones, with around 84% appearing a single time and nearly 8.5% taken by the ten largest. CDR3 length: 13 amino acids. The V and J ends lost 5 bases and 6 bases respectively, with 16 bases between them. Germline loops: CDR1 GTSNPN, CDR2 SVGIG (reference sequence). The chain employs TRBV30 and TRBJ1-1; tentatively, D is TRBD1 (6 bases). The sample comprised PBMCs. The clonotype was recovered from a male donor in good health and CMV-seropositive. The CDR3 loop reads CAWLGAGHPEAFF. CDR3 DNA: TGTGCCTGGCTAGGAGCGGGACACCCTGAAGCTTTCTTT.